The present T cell receptor beta chain was sequenced within a study of blood T cell repertoires in COVID-19. Study information: Italy, Spain and the United States were the sources of the convalescent and acute COVID-19 samples.

Looked up from germline, CDR1 is KGHSH and CDR2 is LQKENI. This CDR3 has 13 residues. Trimming pared 3 bases from V and 3 bases from J, leaving 8 bases between. How the authors handled the data: Nucleated cell number was recorded as an estimate derived from reference gene primer amplification. Sequencing used immunoSEQ multiplex PCR; TCRdb keeps in-frame clones, though not all of them. The V and J calls and clone size come from that table; D and trimming were worked out from the DNA. The sample records some 150,000 clones, approximately 79% being singletons. The sequence derives from a man aged 45-65 years with active or convalescent COVID-19. The V call is TRBV18, the J call TRBJ1-1; TRBD1 might be the D (6 bases). Sequenced input: peripheral blood. The CDR3 region is CASSPTGDTEAFF. In DNA form, the CDR3 reads TGTGCCAGCTCACCGACAGGAGACACTGAAGCTTTCTTT.